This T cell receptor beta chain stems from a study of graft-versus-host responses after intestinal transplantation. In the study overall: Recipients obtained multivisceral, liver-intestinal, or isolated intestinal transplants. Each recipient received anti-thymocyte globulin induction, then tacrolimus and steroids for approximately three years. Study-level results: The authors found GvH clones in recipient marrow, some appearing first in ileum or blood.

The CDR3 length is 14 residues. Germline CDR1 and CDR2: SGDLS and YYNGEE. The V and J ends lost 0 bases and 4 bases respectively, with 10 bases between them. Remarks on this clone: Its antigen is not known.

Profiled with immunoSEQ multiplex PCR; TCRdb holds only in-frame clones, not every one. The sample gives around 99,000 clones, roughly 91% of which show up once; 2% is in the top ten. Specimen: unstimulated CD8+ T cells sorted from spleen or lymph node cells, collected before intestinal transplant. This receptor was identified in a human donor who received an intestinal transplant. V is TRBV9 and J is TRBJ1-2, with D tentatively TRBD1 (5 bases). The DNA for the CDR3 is TGTGCCAGCAGCGTAGCCGACAGTCCCTATGGCTACACCTTC. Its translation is CASSVADSPYGYTF. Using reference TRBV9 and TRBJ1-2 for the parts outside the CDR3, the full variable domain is DSGVTQTPKHLITATGQRVTLRCSPRSGDLSVYWYQQSLDQGLQFLIQYYNGEERAKGNILERFSAQQFPDLHSELNLSSLELGDSALYFCASSVADSPYGYTFGSGTRLTVV.